This T cell receptor beta chain was captured in a study of T-cell memory formation after mild COVID-19 (dated by TCRdb to the early 2020s). In the study overall: Most TCR sequence clusters were specific to one of the two donors. In two donors, T-cell clones that expanded and contracted after mild COVID-19 were followed by sequencing TCRalpha and TCRbeta repertoires longitudinally. The cohort comprised two young, previously healthy adult volunteers, one female and one male. Broad study findings and their caveats: Only a couple of mild cases were covered in the study, and larger cohorts including severe cases with pre-infection samples were considered necessary. Contracting CD4+ clones were located mainly in the CM and EM memory subsets, whereas CD8+ clones were found to be enriched in EMRA. Some responding clones were detected in pre-infection memory, which suggested that pre-existing cross-reactive memory T cells had joined the SARS-CoV-2 response. Balanced CD4/CD8 phenotypes were observed for clones contracting from day 15 to 85, whereas a bias towards CD4+ was observed for a second wave of clones expanding from day 15 to 37. The second-wave clones that peaked on day 37 were not confirmed to be SARS-CoV-2 specific.

Sequencing instrument: Illumina NovaSeq 6000. cDNA libraries for TCRalpha and TCRbeta were prepared by 5'RACE using constant-segment primers, with sample barcodes and unique molecular identifiers added. RNA was extracted from every sample with Trizol reagent. Amplification of the libraries took two PCR steps, and the second step added a second sample barcode plus Illumina TruSeq adapters. Libraries were sequenced on an Illumina NovaSeq with 2 x 150 bp paired-end reads. In the paper's pipeline: With migec v1.2.7, reads were demultiplexed and then collapsed into UMI-guided consensus sequences. Using mixcr v2.1.11, UMI consensuses were aligned to TRA and TRB V and J templates and then assembled into clonotypes. A clonotype was counted as expanded or contracted only if both edgeR and NoisET called the change significant, with noise models trained on biological replicates. For edgeR calls, the thresholds were a false discovery rate-adjusted p below 0.01 and a log2 fold-change of 1. As an exploratory analysis of dynamics, max-normalized trajectories of the 1000 most abundant clonotypes were examined by PCA with hierarchical clustering. Each responding clone was given a CD4 or CD8 phenotype based on the CD4+ and CD8+ repertoires, which had been sequenced separately. The raw public data were reprocessed by TCRdb itself: fastp quality trimming at Q25, MiXCR clonotype calling, in-frame beta chains only. Each CDR3 protein gets just one entry, which takes the most common genes and DNA from the rows behind it. These V and J calls originate from TCRdb's pipeline instead of the authors' own analysis. The sample has around 110,000 distinct CDR3 sequences on record, around 12% of them singletons. The ten largest account for around 30% of the sample.

Trimming takes 5 bases off V and 2 bases off J; junction bases not matched to a gene: 3. Spanning cysteine to phenylalanine, the CDR3 consists of 15 amino acids. CDR3 DNA is the only sequence kept; it has 45 bases, read in frame from the first base. According to the germline V gene (reference sequence), CDR1 reads SEHNR and CDR2 reads FQNEAQ. This clonotype was observed a few times. Its specific antigen is unknown. No clone much larger than this one lies a single base away; base qualities are absent. Ficoll-Paque density gradient centrifugation was the method used to isolate PBMCs. The rearranged segments are TRBV7-9 and TRBJ2-1, and 10 junctional nucleotides match TRBD2. Material for sequencing was PBMCs or a T cell subset sorted from them (not recorded which). The receptor comes from an adult woman who had mild COVID-19 (a few samples of this study predate the infection). The sample titles of this study are shuffled in the database, so cell type and time point are left out; the donor was told from shared clones. The DNA reads as follows: TGTGCCAGCAGCCCGCTAGCGGGAGCCTACAATGAGCAGTTCTTC. Its translation reads: CASSPLAGAYNEQFF.